This T cell receptor (beta chain) is drawn from a study of CD8+ T cells in alopecia areata. Study findings and constraints: Lesional scalp displayed greater clonality than normal scalp, most notably in alopecia totalis/universalis. Sequencing of scalp tissue also captures the resident alphabeta T cells of normal skin. Mice showed clearer TCR sharing than patients did, a gap that was possibly HLA-related.

Reverse transcription of extracted RNA yielded cDNA, which provided the sequencing template. TCRdb keeps only in-frame clones here, not all; method: immunoSEQ multiplex PCR. The sample yields 98,000 or so clones, roughly 59% seen once. This clone was counted between two and nine times. Antigen: not known. The authors sorted CD4+ and CD8+ T cells from PBMCs. Trimming cost V 0 bases and J 5 bases, with 17 bases left between them. From germline, CDR1 is LGHNA and CDR2 YSLEER. CDR3 length equals 17 residues. V gene TRBV4-3 combines with J gene TRBJ2-1, with D possibly TRBD1 on 8 matching bases. Sequenced sample: CD8+ T cells sorted from blood. The clonotype was recovered from a human donor in good health. CDR3 residues: CASSQETGGAGHNEQFF. The CDR3 coding sequence is TGCGCCAGCAGCCAAGAAACAGGGGGGGCGGGGCACAATGAGCAGTTCTTC.